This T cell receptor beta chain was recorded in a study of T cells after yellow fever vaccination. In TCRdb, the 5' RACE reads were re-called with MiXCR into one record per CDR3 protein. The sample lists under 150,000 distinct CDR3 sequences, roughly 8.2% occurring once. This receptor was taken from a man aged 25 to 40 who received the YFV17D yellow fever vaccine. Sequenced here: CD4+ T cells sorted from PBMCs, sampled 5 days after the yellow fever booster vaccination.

CDR3 sequence: CASSQRRPGPTYEQYF. CDR3 bases: TGTGCCAGCAGCCAAAGGCGACCGGGACCCACCTACGAGCAGTACTTC. V usage is TRBV3-1 and J usage is TRBJ2-7; either TRBD1 or TRBD2 may supply D (5 bases each). The CDR3 extends over 16 amino acids. Germline CDR1 LGHDT, CDR2 YNNKEL (reference sequence). V lost 2 bases and J 2 bases, leaving 16 bases between the germline ends.